The TCR beta chain described here comes from a study of T-cell memory formation after mild COVID-19. UMIs and sample barcodes were carried by the TCR alpha and TCR beta cDNA libraries that 5'RACE produced using constant-segment primers. One entry per CDR3 protein results from TCRdb running MiXCR on the 5' RACE reads. The sample lists 250,000 to 300,000 distinct CDR3 sequences, 18% occurring once. This clonotype was found a few times. What it binds is unknown. The CDR3 extends over 15 amino acids. Germline V gene data show CDR1 as SGHNT and CDR2 as YYREEE (reference sequence). Trimming cost V 0 bases and J 4 bases, with 11 bases left between them. Study-level findings and limits: The study found balanced CD4/CD8 in clones contracting day 15 to 85 and a CD4+ lean in later expanders. Mostly located in CM and EM were contracting CD4+ clones, with contracting CD8+ clones located in EMRA.

The origin of this receptor is a man younger than 35 who had mild COVID-19 (a few samples of this study predate the infection). Cell type and time point are not known. This chain connects TRBV5-4 to TRBJ2-1, with D perhaps TRBD1 or TRBD2 (6 bases each). The sequenced material came from PBMCs or a T cell subset sorted from them (not recorded which). CDR3: CASSLVGGGYNEQFF. The CDR3 DNA reads as TGTGCCAGCAGCTTGGTCGGGGGCGGTTACAATGAGCAGTTCTTC.